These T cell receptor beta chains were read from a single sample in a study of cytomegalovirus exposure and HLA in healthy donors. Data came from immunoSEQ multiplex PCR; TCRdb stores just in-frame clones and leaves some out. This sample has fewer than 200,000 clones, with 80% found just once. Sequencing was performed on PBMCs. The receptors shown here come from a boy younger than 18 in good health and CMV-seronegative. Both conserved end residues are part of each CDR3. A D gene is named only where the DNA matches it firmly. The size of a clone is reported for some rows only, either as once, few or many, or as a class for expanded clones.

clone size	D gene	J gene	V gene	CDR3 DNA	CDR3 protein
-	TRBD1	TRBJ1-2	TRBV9	TGTGCCAGCAGCCCCCGACAGGGAGCGGATTATGGCTACACCTTC	CASSPRQGADYGYTF
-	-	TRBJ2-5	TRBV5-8	TGTGCCAGCAGCCCCGGGTCTGTCAACTTC	CASSPGSVNF
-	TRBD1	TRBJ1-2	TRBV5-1	TGCGCCAGCAGCCCCTCGTATACGGGACAGGGAATCGGTTACACCTTC	CASSPSYTGQGIGYTF
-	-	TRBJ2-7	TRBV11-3	TGTGCCAGCAGCCCGCGGACGGCATTGGGTCTTGGGGGGTACGAGCAGTACTTC	CASSPRTALGLGGYEQYF
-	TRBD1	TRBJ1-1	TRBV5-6	TGTGCCAGCAGCTTGGGGGACAGGGGGAGGGACACTGAAGCTTTCTTT	CASSLGDRGRDTEAFF
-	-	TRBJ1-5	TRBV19	TGTGCCAGTAGTATGTCGCGGAATCAGCCCCAGCATTTT	CASSMSRNQPQHF
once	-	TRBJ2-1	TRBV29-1	TGCAGCGTTGTTAGCTTTAACAATGAGCAGTTCTTC	CSVVSFNNEQFF
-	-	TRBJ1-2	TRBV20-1	TGCAGTGCTAGAGATAGGACAGGCTACACCTTC	CSARDRTGYTF
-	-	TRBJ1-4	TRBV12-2	TGTGCAAGTCGCTTAGGGTCAGGGCACGTAAAAAAACTGTTTTTT	CASRLGSGHVKKLFF
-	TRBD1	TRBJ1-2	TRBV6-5	TGTGCCAGCAGTCAGGGGGCCTACCTTAACTATGGCTACACCTTC	CASSQGAYLNYGYTF
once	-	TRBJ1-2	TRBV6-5	TGTGCCAGCAGTACACCGGGACACCTATCCTATGGCTACACCTTC	CASSTPGHLSYGYTF
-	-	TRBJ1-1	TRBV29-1	TGCAGCGGGGAAGAGGAGTTGAGCACTGAAGCTTTCTTT	CSGEEELSTEAFF
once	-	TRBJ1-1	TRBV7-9	TGTTCCAGCAGTTTTCGCCGGACTGAAGCTTTCTTT	CSSSFRRTEAFF
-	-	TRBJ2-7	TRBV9	TGTGCCAGCAGCGTCGGGACAACCCCATCATACGAGCAGTACTTC	CASSVGTTPSYEQYF
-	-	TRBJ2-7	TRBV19	TGTGCCAGTAGTATGCAGGGCAGCTCCTACGAGCAGTACTTC	CASSMQGSSYEQYF
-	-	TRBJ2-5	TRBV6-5	TGTGCCAGCAGAACCCCCCGAGCTACGTGGGAGACCCAGTACTTC	CASRTPRATWETQYF
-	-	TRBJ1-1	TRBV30	TGTGCCTGGAGTACAGGATACACTGAAGCTTTCTTT	CAWSTGYTEAFF
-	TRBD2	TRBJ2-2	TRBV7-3	TGTGCCAGCAGCTTAACACTAGCGGGGGGGCCGTTGGTTACCGGGGAGCTGTTTTTT	CASSLTLAGGPLVTGELFF
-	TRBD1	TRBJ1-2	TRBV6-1	TGTGCCAGCAGTGAAGCGAGGGCAGGGGGTAACTATGGCTACACCTTC	CASSEARAGGNYGYTF
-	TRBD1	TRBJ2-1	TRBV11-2	TGTGCCAGCACCGAGGGACAGGGAGCGTACAATGAGCAGTTCTTC	CASTEGQGAYNEQFF
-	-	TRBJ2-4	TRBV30	TGTGCCTGGAGTCCGGGTCTAGCCAAAAACATTCAGTACTTC	CAWSPGLAKNIQYF
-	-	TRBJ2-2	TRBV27	TGTGCCAGCAGTTTGATTACGGACAGGATAAACTTCGCGGGAAACACCGGGGAGCTGTTTTTT	CASSLITDRINFAGNTGELFF
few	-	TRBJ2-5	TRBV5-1	TGCGCCAGCAGCTTGAATGTAGGGGGGGGAGAAGAGACCCAGTACTTC	CASSLNVGGGEETQYF
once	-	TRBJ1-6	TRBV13	TGTGCCAGCAGGAACAGGGCCCCCTATAATTCACCCCTCCACTTT	CASRNRAPYNSPLHF
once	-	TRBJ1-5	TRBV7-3	TGTGCCAGCAGCTTAAGGTTGGGACACAATCAGCCCCAGCATTTT	CASSLRLGHNQPQHF
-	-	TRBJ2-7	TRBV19	TGTGCCAGTAGTATAGCACATTGGAGCTCCTACGAGCAGTACTTC	CASSIAHWSSYEQYF
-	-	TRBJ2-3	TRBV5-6	TGTGCCAGCAGCTCGCCCGGATCAGGGTCCGACACAGATACGCAGTATTTT	CASSSPGSGSDTDTQYF
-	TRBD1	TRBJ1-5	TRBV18	TGTGCCAGCTCACCACCCCGGACAGGTGGGAATCAGCCCCAGCATTTT	CASSPPRTGGNQPQHF
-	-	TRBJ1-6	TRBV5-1	TGCGCCAGCAGCTTGGAAGGCCAGAGGAATTCACCCCTCCACTTT	CASSLEGQRNSPLHF
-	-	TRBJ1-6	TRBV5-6	TGTGCCAGCAGCTTGCAGGGTATGGATTCACCCCTCCACTTT	CASSLQGMDSPLHF
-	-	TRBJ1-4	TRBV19	TGTGCCAGTAGTATCAACCGCCCGGCAACTAATGAAAAACTGTTTTTT	CASSINRPATNEKLFF
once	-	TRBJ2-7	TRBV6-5	TGTGCCAGCAGTTACGGCTATGGGGGGGCATACGAGCAGTACTTC	CASSYGYGGAYEQYF
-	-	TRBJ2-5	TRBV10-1	TGCGCCACCTGGGCGACCCAGTACTTC	CATWATQYF
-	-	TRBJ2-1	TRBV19	TGTGCCAGTAGTATCGGCAGGGGCAATGAGCAGTTCTTC	CASSIGRGNEQFF
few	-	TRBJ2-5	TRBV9	TGTGCCAGCAGCGTAAGGGTCCGGGGGGAGACCCAGTACTTC	CASSVRVRGETQYF
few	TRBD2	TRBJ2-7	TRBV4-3	TGCGCCAGCAGCCAAGGAGACTTTCGAGCGGGAGGGGACTACGAGCAGTACTTC	CASSQGDFRAGGDYEQYF
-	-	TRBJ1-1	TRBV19	TGTGCCAGTAGTCGGGCAGGGTTGAACACTGAAGCTTTCTTT	CASSRAGLNTEAFF
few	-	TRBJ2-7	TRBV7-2	TGTGCCAGCAGCTTAGGATTGGCCTTCTACGAGCAGTACTTC	CASSLGLAFYEQYF
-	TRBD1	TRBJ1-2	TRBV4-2	TGTGCCAGCAGACGTCCCGGGACAGGGGGCCCCGACTATGGCTACACCTTC	CASRRPGTGGPDYGYTF
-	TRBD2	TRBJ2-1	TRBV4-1	TGCGCCAGCAGCCAACCTTGGGGACTAGCGGCAACCTACAATGAGCAGTTCTTC	CASSQPWGLAATYNEQFF
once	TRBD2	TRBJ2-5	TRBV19	TGTGCCAGTAGTCTAAAAAGACCGGGACTAGCGGGAAGGCCGGCGGAGCAGTACTTC	CASSLKRPGLAGRPAEQYF
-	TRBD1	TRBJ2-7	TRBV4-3	TGCGCCAGCAGCCGGGACAGGGACCACGAGCAGTACTTC	CASSRDRDHEQYF
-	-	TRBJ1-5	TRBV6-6	TGTGCCAGCAGTTACGAGGGTAACAATCAGCCCCAGCATTTT	CASSYEGNNQPQHF
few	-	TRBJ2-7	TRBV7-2	TGTGCCAGCAGCTCCCTCCGGATGGGGAGACGGTCTACCTTCTACGAGCAGTACTTC	CASSSLRMGRRSTFYEQYF
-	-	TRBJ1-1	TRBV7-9	TGTGCCAGCAGCTTAGCGAGGAACACTGAAGCTTTCTTT	CASSLARNTEAFF
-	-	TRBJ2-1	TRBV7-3	TGTGCCAGCAGTCATTCAGGGGCTGAGCAGTTCTTC	CASSHSGAEQFF
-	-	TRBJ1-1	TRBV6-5	TGTGCCAGCAGTTTATATGCAGGGAACACTGAAGCTTTCTTT	CASSLYAGNTEAFF
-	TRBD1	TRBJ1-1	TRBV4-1	TGCGCCAGCAGCCAGGACAGGGGGCTGAACACTGAAGCTTTCTTT	CASSQDRGLNTEAFF
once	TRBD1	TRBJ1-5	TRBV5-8	TGTGCCAGCAGCCCGGGACAGTCTAGCAATCAGCCCCAGCATTTT	CASSPGQSSNQPQHF
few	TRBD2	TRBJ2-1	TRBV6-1	TGTGCCAGCAGTGACCTAGCGGGGGGGCGGGGCGAGCAGTTCTTC	CASSDLAGGRGEQFF
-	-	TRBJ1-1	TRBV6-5	TGTGCCAGCAGTTACTCAGCTAACACTGAAGCTTTCTTT	CASSYSANTEAFF
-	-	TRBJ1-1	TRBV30	TGTGCCTGGAGTGTACTACCGGAAGCTTTCTTT	CAWSVLPEAFF
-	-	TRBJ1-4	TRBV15	TGTGCCACCAGTAGACAGTCAGGGGATAATGAAAAACTGTTTTTT	CATSRQSGDNEKLFF
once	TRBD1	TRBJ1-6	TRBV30	TGTGCCTGGAACCGGGGACAGGGGTTACCCCTCCACTTT	CAWNRGQGLPLHF
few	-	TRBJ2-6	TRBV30	TGTGCCTGGGAGATCGGGGCTGGGGCCAACGTCCTGACTTTC	CAWEIGAGANVLTF
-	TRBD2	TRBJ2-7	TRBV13	TGTGCCAGCAGTAGACTAGCGGGAGGAGGCGAGCAGTACTTC	CASSRLAGGGEQYF
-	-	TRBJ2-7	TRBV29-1	TGCAGCGTCGGCGACGGGAACCCCTACGAGCAGTACTTC	CSVGDGNPYEQYF
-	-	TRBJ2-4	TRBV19	TGTGCCAGTAGCCAGGGGGGACCCAAGTACTTC	CASSQGGPKYF
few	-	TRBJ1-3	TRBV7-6	TGTGCCAGCAGCTCTCGCGACTTTCACTCTGAACGGAGCTCTGGAAACACCATATATTTT	CASSSRDFHSERSSGNTIYF